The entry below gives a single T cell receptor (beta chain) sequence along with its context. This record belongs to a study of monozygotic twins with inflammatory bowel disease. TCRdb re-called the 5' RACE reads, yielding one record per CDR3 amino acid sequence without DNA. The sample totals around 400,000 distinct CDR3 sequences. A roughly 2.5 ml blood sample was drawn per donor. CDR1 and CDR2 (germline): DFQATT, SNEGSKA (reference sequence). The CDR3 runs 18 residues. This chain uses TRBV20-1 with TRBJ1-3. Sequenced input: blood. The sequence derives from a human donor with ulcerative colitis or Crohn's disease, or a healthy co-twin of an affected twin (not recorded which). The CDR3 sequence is CSARGAAGVRGSGNTIYF.